Sequencing of this T cell receptor (beta chain) was carried out in a study of PD-L1 blockade in urothelial cancer. The wider study: Blood analysis took place 3 weeks (second dose) and 6 weeks after treatment start.

Using immunoSEQ multiplex PCR, the repertoire was profiled, and TCRdb retains in-frame clones only, with some absent. The sample gives 60,000 to 85,000 clones, 75% to 90% of which show up once; about 6% is in the top ten. V shed 4 bases and J shed 2 bases, with 13 bases lying between them. From germline, CDR1 is SGHTA and CDR2 FQGTGA. The CDR3 spans 15 residues. This TCR came from a woman in her 70s with urothelial cancer. This sequence joins TRBV7-3 and TRBJ2-3; possibly TRBD2 for D (5 bases). Sequencing was performed on PBMCs, taken around atezolizumab (anti-PD-L1) treatment. CDR3 region: CASSSRGLYTDTQYF. CDR3 nucleotide sequence: TGTGCCAGCAGCTCCCGCGGACTGTACACAGATACGCAGTATTTT.